This TCR beta chain is drawn from a study of radiation and T cells in renal cell carcinoma. Stated time point: baseline pretreatment blood. Treatment here: 15 Gy SBRT to primary tumor, nephrectomy 4 weeks later. The patient's renal cell carcinoma had clear cell pathology. V shed 2 bases and J 5 bases; nucleotides not matched to a gene: 8. The V gene's germline CDR1 is SGHRS and CDR2 YFSETQ. CDR3 length: 17 amino acids. Regarding the study as a whole: No pretreatment tumor biopsies were available for baseline clonotypes.

The method was immunoSEQ multiplex PCR; TCRdb's version includes in-frame clones alone and lacks a portion of them. The data contain some 150,000 clones, less than 85% of them singletons. In the case of this clone: Its specificity is not known.

The V and J genes are TRBV5-1 and TRBJ2-1, with 12 bases lining up with TRBD1. The sample in question was blood, obtained from a patient whose treatment included radiotherapy and nephrectomy. The sequence derives from a woman aged 45-60 years with renal cell carcinoma. CDR3 protein: CASSFTSGTGGHNEQFF. CDR3 bases: TGCGCCAGCAGCTTCACCTCCGGGACAGGGGGCCACAATGAGCAGTTCTTC. Together with reference TRBV5-1 and TRBJ2-1, the CDR3 gives the full variable domain: KAGVTQTPRYLIKTRGQQVTLSCSPISGHRSVSWYQQTPGQGLQFLFEYFSETQRNKGNFPGRFSGRQFSNSRSEMNVSTLELGDSALYLCASSFTSGTGGHNEQFFGPGTRLTVL.